This record looks at one T cell receptor (beta chain) sequence and its context. Its specificity is unknown. This entry comes from a study of shared clonotypes between healthy human individuals. The overall study: The cohort had two women and a few men, ages 18 to 49. Whole-study results and caveats: Naive CD4 clonotypes overlapped across a few donors at about 5.2%.

Germline V gene sequence: CDR1 SGHTA, CDR2 FQGNSA. This CDR3 comprises 14 residues. V lost 3 bases and J 5 bases, leaving 13 bases between the germline ends. The authors distributed each subset's genomic DNA evenly over several immunoSEQ plates. This table comes from immunoSEQ multiplex PCR, and its TCRdb copy is limited to in-frame clones, with some not included. The sample holds about 1.4 million clones, roughly 96% seen once. The rearrangement uses TRBV7-2 and TRBJ1-1; no definite D call. Specimen: naive CD4+ T cells sorted from blood. The subset here: CD45RA+ positively selected. The sequence derives from a young man in good health. CDR3 sequence: CASSFSYRGTEAFF. The CDR3 nucleotides are TGTGCCAGCAGCTTTTCTTACCGGGGAACTGAAGCTTTCTTT.